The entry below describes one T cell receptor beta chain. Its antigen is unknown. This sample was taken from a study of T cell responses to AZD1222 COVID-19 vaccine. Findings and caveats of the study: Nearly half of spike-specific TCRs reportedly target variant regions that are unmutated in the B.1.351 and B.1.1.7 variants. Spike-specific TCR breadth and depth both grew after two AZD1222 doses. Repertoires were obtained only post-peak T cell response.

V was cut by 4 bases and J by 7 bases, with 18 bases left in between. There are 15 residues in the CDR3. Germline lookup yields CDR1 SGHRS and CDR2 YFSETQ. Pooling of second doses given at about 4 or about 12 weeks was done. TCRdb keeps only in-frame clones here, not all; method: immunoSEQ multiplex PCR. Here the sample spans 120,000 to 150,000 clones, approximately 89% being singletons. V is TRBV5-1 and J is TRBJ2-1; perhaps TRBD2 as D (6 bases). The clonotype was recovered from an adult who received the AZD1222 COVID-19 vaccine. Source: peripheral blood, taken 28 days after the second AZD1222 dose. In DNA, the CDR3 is TGCGCCAGCAGCATTGGAGGGCAGACGACTAATGAGCAGTTCTTC. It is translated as CASSIGGQTTNEQFF.